This passage covers 9 T cell receptor beta chains from one sample sequenced in a study of T cell responses to AZD1222 COVID-19 vaccine. Sequencing was performed with immunoSEQ multiplex PCR; in TCRdb, only in-frame clones are kept and a portion is missing. The top ten hold less than 3.5% of the sample, which has 150,000 to 180,000 clones, less than 90% seen once. The specimen was peripheral blood, collected on day 0 of AZD1222 vaccination. All receptors derive from an adult in good health.

The chain uses TRBV6-1 and TRBJ2-7, with 7 bases aligning to TRBD1. Trimming removed 9 bases from V and 5 bases from J; junction bases left unmatched: 7. The CDR3 covers 12 residues. Germline lookup yields CDR1 MNHNS and CDR2 SASEGT. CDR3 nucleotides: TGTGCCAGTCGTCGACAGGGTGACGAGCAGTACTTC. This translates into CASRRQGDEQYF.

The chain links TRBV18 to TRBJ2-1; either TRBD1 or TRBD2 may fit D (5 bases each). Trimming left V 0 bases short and J 8 bases short, with 11 bases between. Germline V gene sequence: CDR1 KGHSH, CDR2 LQKENI. This CDR3 comprises 14 residues. The CDR3 reads CASSPPFQGDEQFF. The CDR3 DNA sequence: TGTGCCAGCTCACCACCCTTCCAGGGAGATGAGCAGTTCTTC.

The chain is built from TRBV24-1 and TRBJ2-3, with TRBD2 identical over 15 bases. There are 17 residues in the CDR3. In germline, CDR1 is KGHDR, CDR2 SFDVKD. With 3 bases clipped from V and 5 bases from J, the junction kept 5 bases outside the gene matches. CDR3: CATSDAGLAGGQDTQYF. The CDR3 DNA follows: TGTGCCACCAGTGATGCCGGACTAGCGGGGGGGCAAGATACGCAGTATTTT.

In its sample, this clone was seen a few times. The chain links TRBV6-6 to TRBJ2-7; 8 bases agree with TRBD1. The germline V gene has CDR1 MNHNY and CDR2 SVGAGI (reference sequence). Unmatched junction bases numbered 10, after V lost 6 bases and J lost 6 bases. This CDR3 contains 14 residues. The CDR3 loop reads CASRPRTGLPEQYF. CDR3 DNA sequence: TGTGCCAGCAGACCCCGGACAGGGCTACCCGAGCAGTACTTC.

V and J are TRBV9 and TRBJ2-5; unclear D gene. The CDR3 length is 12 residues. Germline assignment: CDR1 SGDLS and CDR2 YYNGEE. V dropped 0 bases and J dropped 4 bases, with 4 bases sitting between them. CDR3 coding DNA: TGTGCCAGCAGCGTAGGGGGAGAGACCCAGTACTTC. Its protein is CASSVGGETQYF.

The chain combines TRBV7-3 with TRBJ2-4; TRBD2 matches 7 bases. Germline values: CDR1 SGHTA, CDR2 FQGTGA. The CDR3 runs to 13 residues. The trim removed 5 bases at V and 7 bases at J, leaving 5 bases unmatched. The CDR3 sequence: CASSLGGGNIQYF. CDR3 in DNA: TGTGCCAGCAGCCTTGGGGGAGGGAACATTCAGTACTTC.

The chain recombines TRBV7-3 with TRBJ2-7; D might be TRBD2 (6 bases). Germline lookup yields CDR1 SGHTA and CDR2 FQGTGA. Trimming shortened V by 5 bases and J by 6 bases, and 14 bases separated the two germline ends. The CDR3 has 13 residues. The chain's CDR3 is CASSPPGGLEQYF. The CDR3, as DNA: TGTGCCAGCAGCCCTCCCGGGGGTCTCGAGCAGTACTTC. Variable domain in full (rest from reference TRBV7-3 and TRBJ2-7): GAGVSQTPSNKVTEKGKYVELRCDPISGHTALYWYRQSLGQGPEFLIYFQGTGAADDSGLPNDRFFAVRPEGSVSTLKIQRTERGDSAVYLCASSPPGGLEQYFGPGTRLTVT.

In DNA, the CDR3 is TGTGCCAGCAGCCGATACAATGAGCAGTTCTTC. As protein: CASSRYNEQFF. The V and J genes are TRBV6-5 and TRBJ2-1, with no clear D. V lost 6 bases to trimming and J lost 4 bases, with 4 bases between them. Germline loops: CDR1 MNHEY, CDR2 SVGAGI. CDR3 size: 11 residues.

The V gene is TRBV2, the J gene TRBJ2-2, with 9 bases fitting TRBD1. V lost 4 bases and J lost 6; bases outside the gene matches: 6. The CDR3 extends over 15 amino acids. Germline V lookup: CDR1 SNHLY, CDR2 FYNNEI. The CDR3 region has the DNA TGTGCCAGCAGTGTTAGACAGGGGGGCCCCGGGGAGCTGTTTTTT. As protein: CASSVRQGGPGELFF.